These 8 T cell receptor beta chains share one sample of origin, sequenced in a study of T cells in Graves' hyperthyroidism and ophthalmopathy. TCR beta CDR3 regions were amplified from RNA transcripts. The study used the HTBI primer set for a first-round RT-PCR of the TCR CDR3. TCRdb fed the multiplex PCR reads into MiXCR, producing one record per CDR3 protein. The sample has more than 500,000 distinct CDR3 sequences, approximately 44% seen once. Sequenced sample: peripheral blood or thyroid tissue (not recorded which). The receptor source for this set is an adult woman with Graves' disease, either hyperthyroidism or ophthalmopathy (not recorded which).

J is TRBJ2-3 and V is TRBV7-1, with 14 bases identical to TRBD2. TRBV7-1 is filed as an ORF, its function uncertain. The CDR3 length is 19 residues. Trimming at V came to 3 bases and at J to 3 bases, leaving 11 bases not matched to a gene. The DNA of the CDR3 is TGTGCCAGCAGCTCCTACCTGGGACTAGCGGGAGTTAGTACAGATACGCAGTATTTT. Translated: CASSSYLGLAGVSTDTQYF.

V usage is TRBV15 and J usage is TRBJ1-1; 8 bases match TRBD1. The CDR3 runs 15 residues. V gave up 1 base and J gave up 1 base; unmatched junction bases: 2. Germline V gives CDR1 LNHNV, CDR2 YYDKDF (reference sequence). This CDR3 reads CATSRGTGTNTEAFF. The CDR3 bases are TGTGCCACCAGCAGAGGGACAGGGACGAACACTGAAGCTTTCTTT.

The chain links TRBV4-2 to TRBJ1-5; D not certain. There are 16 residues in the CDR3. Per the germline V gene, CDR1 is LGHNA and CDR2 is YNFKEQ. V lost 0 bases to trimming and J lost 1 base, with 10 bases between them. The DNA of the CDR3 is TGTGCCAGCAGCCAAGAAGCCGGACTGAGCAATCAGCCCCAGCATTTT. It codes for CASSQEAGLSNQPQHF.

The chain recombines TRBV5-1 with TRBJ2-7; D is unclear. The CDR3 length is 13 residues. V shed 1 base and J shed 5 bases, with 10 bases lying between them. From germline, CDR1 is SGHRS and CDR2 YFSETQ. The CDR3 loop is CASSLRESDEQYF. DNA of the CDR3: TGCGCCAGCAGCTTGCGAGAGTCCGACGAGCAGTACTTC.

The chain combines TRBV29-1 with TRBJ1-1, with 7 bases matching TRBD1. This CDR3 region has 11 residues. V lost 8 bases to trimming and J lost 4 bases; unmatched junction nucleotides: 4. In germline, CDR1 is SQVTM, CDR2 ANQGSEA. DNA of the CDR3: TGCAGCTTTCAGGGGGGCACTGAAGCTTTCTTT. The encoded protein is CSFQGGTEAFF.

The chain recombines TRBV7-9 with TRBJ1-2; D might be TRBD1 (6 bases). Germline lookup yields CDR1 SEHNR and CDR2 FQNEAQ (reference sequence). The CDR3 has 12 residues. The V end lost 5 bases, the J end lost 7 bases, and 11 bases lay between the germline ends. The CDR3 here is CASSPGARGYTF. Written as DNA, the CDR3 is TGTGCCAGCAGCCCGGGGGCGCGTGGCTACACCTTC.

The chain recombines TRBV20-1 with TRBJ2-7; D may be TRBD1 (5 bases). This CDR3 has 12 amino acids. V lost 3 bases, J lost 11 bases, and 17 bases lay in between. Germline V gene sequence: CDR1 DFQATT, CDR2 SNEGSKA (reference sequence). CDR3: CSASDSVDVKYF. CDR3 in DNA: TGCAGTGCTAGTGACAGCGTCGATGTTAAGTACTTC.

The CDR3: CAISDREPNTEAFF. Written as DNA, the CDR3 is TGTGCCATCAGTGACCGGGAACCGAACACTGAAGCTTTCTTT. V and J are TRBV10-3 and TRBJ1-1; D uncertain. V shed 3 bases and J shed 1 base, with 9 bases lying between them. There are 14 residues in the CDR3. The V gene's germline CDR1 is ENHRY and CDR2 SYGVKD.